This TCR beta chain was found in a study of CD8 T cells in ankylosing spondylitis. Study-wide points: The clones that were linked to disease were reported to be significantly enriched in matched synovial fluid samples from ankylosing spondylitis patients.

For TCR beta, libraries came from quantitative 5'-RACE with molecular barcodes. TCRdb redid the calling of the 5' RACE reads with MiXCR, one entry per CDR3 protein. The sample lists tens of thousands of distinct CDR3 sequences, 3% to 4% occurring once. The sample holds many counts of this clonotype. Its cognate antigen is unknown. The V gene's germline CDR1 is SGDLS and CDR2 YYNGEE. This CDR3 is built from 16 residues. Deletions cut 4 bases from V and 4 bases from J, with 20 bases between. This TCR came from a female donor with ankylosing spondylitis or in good health (not recorded which). Sample: blood, either unsorted or a sorted T cell fraction (not recorded which). This chain links TRBV9 with TRBJ2-5, with D maybe TRBD1 (6 bases). The CDR3 protein is CASSPSGTPALETQYF. CDR3 bases: TGTGCCAGCAGCCCCTCCGGGACACCCGCCCTAGAGACCCAGTACTTC.